This T cell receptor beta chain was documented in a study of blood T cell repertoires in COVID-19. Study as a whole: PBMCs, B-cell-depleted T cells, or T cells were the source of the cDNA or gDNA that made up the material.

Trimming stripped 3 bases from V and 1 base from J, with 6 bases between. The CDR3 length is 13 residues. In this sample, this clone turned up a few times. The method was immunoSEQ multiplex PCR; TCRdb's version includes in-frame clones alone and lacks a portion of them. Of tens of thousands of clones listed, 79% are singletons. This receptor was taken from an older woman with acute or convalescent COVID-19. V and J are TRBV12-3 or TRBV12-4 and TRBJ1-2; D remains ambiguous. Input material: peripheral blood. As DNA, the CDR3 is TGTGCCAGCAGTTTCCTAATTAACTATGGCTACACCTTC. It yields the protein CASSFLINYGYTF.